This T cell receptor (beta chain) was recovered during a study of T cell repertoires in cytomegalovirus infection. Remarks on this clonotype: Its antigen is unknown.

One entry per CDR3 protein results from TCRdb running MiXCR on the reads. The table lists 700,000 to 900,000 distinct CDR3 sequences, about 29% of them singletons. CDR1 is SGHVS, CDR2 FQNEAQ, per germline. This CDR3 is built from 12 residues. The ends were cut back, 5 bases at V and 11 bases at J, with 15 bases in the middle. This TCR came from a human donor in good health (CMV status not recorded). Some clones in this sample may be carry-over from other donors' samples. The chain has TRBV7-8 and TRBJ1-1; D may be TRBD1 (5 bases). This sample comprised cultured CD8+ T cells from PBMCs, obtained from culture after CMV antigen stimulation. The CDR3 coding sequence is TGTGCCAGCAGCCTAATGGGACTTGAGGCTTTCTTT. It encodes CASSLMGLEAFF.